This is a list of T cell receptor beta chains from one sample in a study of cytomegalovirus exposure and HLA in healthy donors. Generated by immunoSEQ multiplex PCR, the TCRdb table keeps only in-frame clones and is missing some. Among around 97,000 clones listed, less than 9.5% were seen once. Sequenced input: PBMCs. The source is a man aged 45-65 years in good health and CMV-seropositive. Both conserved end residues are part of each CDR3. A D gene is named only where the DNA matches it firmly. The listing skips clone size in some rows; elsewhere it reads once, few, many or a size class.

cdr3_nt: TGCGCCAGCAGAGAGGGCGGGGGCAATCAGCCCCAGCATTTT
cdr3_aa: CASREGGGNQPQHF
v_call: TRBV5-1
d_call: -
j_call: TRBJ1-5
clone_size: -

cdr3_nt: TGTGCCAGCAGTTTTATGGCAGTCTCCTACAATGAGCAGTTCTTC
cdr3_aa: CASSFMAVSYNEQFF
v_call: TRBV27
d_call: -
j_call: TRBJ2-1
clone_size: -

cdr3_nt: TGTGCCAGCAGCCAAGGACAGTTCGATAATTCACCCCTCCACTTT
cdr3_aa: CASSQGQFDNSPLHF
v_call: TRBV14
d_call: -
j_call: TRBJ1-6
clone_size: -

cdr3_nt: TGTGCCAGCAGCCTCCTACTAGCGGGAGCGGATACGCAGTATTTT
cdr3_aa: CASSLLLAGADTQYF
v_call: TRBV14
d_call: TRBD2
j_call: TRBJ2-3
clone_size: -

cdr3_nt: TGTGCCAGCAGCTCCATAACTCCTTCAGAGCAGTTCTTC
cdr3_aa: CASSSITPSEQFF
v_call: TRBV7-6
d_call: -
j_call: TRBJ2-1
clone_size: -

cdr3_nt: TGCAGCGCCGACCAGGGGATGAGGAACACTGAAGCTTTCTTT
cdr3_aa: CSADQGMRNTEAFF
v_call: TRBV29-1
d_call: -
j_call: TRBJ1-1
clone_size: few

cdr3_nt: TGTGCCAGCAGTCCGTATGCGGGAGCGTCCTACGAGCAGTACTTC
cdr3_aa: CASSPYAGASYEQYF
v_call: TRBV27
d_call: TRBD2
j_call: TRBJ2-7
clone_size: few

cdr3_nt: TGTGCCAGCAGCAACCTACTAGCGGGAGGCAATGAGCAGTTCTTC
cdr3_aa: CASSNLLAGGNEQFF
v_call: TRBV7-2
d_call: TRBD2
j_call: TRBJ2-1
clone_size: few

cdr3_nt: TGTGCCAGCAGTTCTGACAGGGCCAGTTTCTACGAGCAGTACTTC
cdr3_aa: CASSSDRASFYEQYF
v_call: TRBV6-5
d_call: TRBD1
j_call: TRBJ2-7
clone_size: -

cdr3_nt: TGTGCCAGCAGCCAATTCGGCAGGGAAGCCTACGAGCAGTACTTC
cdr3_aa: CASSQFGREAYEQYF
v_call: TRBV14
d_call: -
j_call: TRBJ2-7
clone_size: few

cdr3_nt: TGTGCCAGCTCGTTACAGGACACCGGGGAGCTGTTTTTT
cdr3_aa: CASSLQDTGELFF
v_call: TRBV18
d_call: -
j_call: TRBJ2-2
clone_size: few

cdr3_nt: TGTGCCAGCAGCTACCCCACAGGGATCGGGTCCTACAATGAGCAGTTCTTC
cdr3_aa: CASSYPTGIGSYNEQFF
v_call: TRBV5-6
d_call: -
j_call: TRBJ2-1
clone_size: -

cdr3_nt: TGCGCCAGCAGCCCGGGGGCCTACGAGCAGTACTTC
cdr3_aa: CASSPGAYEQYF
v_call: TRBV5-1
d_call: -
j_call: TRBJ2-7
clone_size: few

cdr3_nt: TGTGCCATCAGTGAGTCTCCAGGGAAGTCACCCCTCCACTTT
cdr3_aa: CAISESPGKSPLHF
v_call: TRBV10-3
d_call: -
j_call: TRBJ1-6
clone_size: -

cdr3_nt: TGTGCTAGCAGCCTTTACGGACTAGAGGGGGATACGCAGTATTTT
cdr3_aa: CASSLYGLEGDTQYF
v_call: TRBV7-7
d_call: TRBD2
j_call: TRBJ2-3
clone_size: few

cdr3_nt: TGTGCCAGCAGCTTAGTAAGCGCCATCTCCTACGAGCAGTACTTC
cdr3_aa: CASSLVSAISYEQYF
v_call: TRBV7-2
d_call: -
j_call: TRBJ2-7
clone_size: few

cdr3_nt: TGTGCCAGCAGCTTAGGTGTATCCGGGGAGCTGTTTTTT
cdr3_aa: CASSLGVSGELFF
v_call: TRBV11-2
d_call: -
j_call: TRBJ2-2
clone_size: -